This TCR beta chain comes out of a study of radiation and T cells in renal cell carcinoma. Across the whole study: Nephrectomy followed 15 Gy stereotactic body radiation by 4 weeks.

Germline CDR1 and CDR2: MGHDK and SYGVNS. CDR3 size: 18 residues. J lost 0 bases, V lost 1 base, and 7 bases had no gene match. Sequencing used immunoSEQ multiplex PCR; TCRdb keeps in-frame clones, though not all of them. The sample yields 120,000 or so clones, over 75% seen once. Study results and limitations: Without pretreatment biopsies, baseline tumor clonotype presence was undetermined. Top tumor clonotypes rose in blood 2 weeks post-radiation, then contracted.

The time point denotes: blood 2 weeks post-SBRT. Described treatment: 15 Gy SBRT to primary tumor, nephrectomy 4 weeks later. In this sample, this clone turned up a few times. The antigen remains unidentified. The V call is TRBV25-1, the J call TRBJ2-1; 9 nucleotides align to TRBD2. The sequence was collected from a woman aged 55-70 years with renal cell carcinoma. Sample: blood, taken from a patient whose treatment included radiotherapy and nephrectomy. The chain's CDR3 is CASSESRSGRLSYNEQFF. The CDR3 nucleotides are TGTGCCAGCAGTGAATCGCGGAGCGGGAGGCTCTCCTACAATGAGCAGTTCTTC.